This TCR beta chain was observed in a study of CD8+ T cells in alopecia areata. About the study: Tofacitinib administration to treated patients was oral, at 5 to 10 mg twice daily.

Details on this clone: The antigen is undetermined.

Reverse transcribed after extraction, RNA yielded cDNA as the sequencing template. TCRdb keeps only in-frame clones here, not all; method: immunoSEQ multiplex PCR. Of approximately 200,000 clones in the sample, around 56% were seen once. General observations from the study: Mice showed clearer TCR sharing than patients did, a gap that was possibly HLA-related. Among the top 100, expanded CD8+ clones, as well as scalp clonality, were significantly decreased by tofacitinib.

The V end was cut by 3 bases, the J end by 6 bases, with 20 bases between. The CDR3 sequence is 17 residues long. The germline gives CDR1 LNHDA, CDR2 SQIVND (reference sequence). The treatment: oral pan-JAK inhibitor, 5-10 mg twice daily. Sequences were derived from CD4+ T cells sorted from blood, sampled at week 4, from a patient treated with tofacitinib. The genes are TRBV19 and TRBJ2-2; no firm D call. This clonotype originated in a human donor with alopecia areata. The CDR3 nucleotides are TGTGCCAGTAGTATGTCCAGATCGTCAATCTCCCCCGGGGAGCTGTTTTTT. Its protein is CASSMSRSSISPGELFF.